This TCR beta chain is drawn from a study of control samples from healthy donors and cancer patients. Clones were sequenced by immunoSEQ multiplex PCR, and TCRdb holds only the in-frame ones, with some missing. This sample yields fewer than 250,000 clones, of which around 93% are seen a single time; approximately 1.8% belongs to the top ten. Remarks on this clone: This CDR3 is also generated by other DNA sequences in the sample.

CDR1 is SNHLY, CDR2 FYNNEI, per germline. Trimming removed 4 bases at V and 10 bases at J, with 16 bases between. The CDR3 extends over 14 amino acids. The chain combines TRBV2 with TRBJ1-4; D perhaps matches TRBD1 (5 bases). This TCR was recovered from a young man in good health. Sequencing used blood. Here the CDR3 reads CASSGGGGRRKLFF. CDR3 nucleotides: TGTGCCAGCAGTGGGGGGGGAGGGCGAAGAAAACTGTTTTTT.